This is a list of T cell receptor beta chains from one sample in a study of metastatic and nonmetastatic thyroid tumors. With MiXCR, TCRdb called clones anew from the PCR reads. The sample shows about 24,000 clones, roughly 13% of them seen only once. Material for sequencing was blood. All receptors derive from a female donor with papillary thyroid cancer or a benign thyroid nodule (not recorded which). Some clones in this sample may be carry-over from other donors' samples. Both conserved end residues are part of each CDR3. D genes are given only for firm matches. For some rows the clone size is stated as once, few or many, or as a class when expanded; others skip it.

J gene: TRBJ1-5
V gene: TRBV7-2
D gene: -
clone size: many
CDR3 protein: CASSDSLGQPQHF
CDR3 DNA: TGTGCCAGCAGCGATTCCCTAGGTCAGCCCCAGCATTTT

J gene: TRBJ2-5
V gene: TRBV28
D gene: -
clone size: many
CDR3 protein: CASSSPWADKQETQYF
CDR3 DNA: TGTGCCAGCAGCTCTCCGTGGGCCGACAAACAAGAGACCCAGTACTTC

J gene: TRBJ2-1
V gene: TRBV10-2
D gene: -
clone size: many
CDR3 protein: CATQWANEQFF
CDR3 DNA: TGCGCCACCCAGTGGGCGAATGAGCAGTTCTTC

J gene: TRBJ2-2
V gene: TRBV6-4
D gene: TRBD1
clone size: many
CDR3 protein: CASSVQTGETGELFF
CDR3 DNA: TGTGCCAGCAGTGTTCAGACAGGGGAAACCGGGGAGCTGTTTTTT

J gene: TRBJ1-5
V gene: TRBV6-4
D gene: -
clone size: many
CDR3 protein: CASSDRGNQPQHF
CDR3 DNA: TGTGCCAGCAGTGACAGGGGCAATCAGCCCCAGCATTTT

J gene: TRBJ2-1
V gene: TRBV27
D gene: -
clone size: many
CDR3 protein: CASSLSHRGNEQFF
CDR3 DNA: TGTGCCAGCAGTTTATCTCATCGAGGCAATGAGCAGTTCTTC

J gene: TRBJ1-2
V gene: TRBV4-1
D gene: -
clone size: -
CDR3 protein: CASSQDRRADYGYTF
CDR3 DNA: TGCGCCAGCAGCCAAGATCGACGGGCCGACTATGGCTACACCTTC

J gene: TRBJ2-3
V gene: TRBV4-1
D gene: -
clone size: many
CDR3 protein: CASSQAPRTDTQYF
CDR3 DNA: TGCGCCAGCAGCCAAGCCCCCCGAACAGATACGCAGTATTTT

J gene: TRBJ2-3
V gene: TRBV20-1
D gene: TRBD1
clone size: -
CDR3 protein: CSAKGDRGSELDTQYF
CDR3 DNA: TGCAGTGCTAAAGGGGACAGGGGCTCGGAACTAGATACGCAGTATTTT

J gene: TRBJ2-1
V gene: TRBV6-1
D gene: TRBD2
clone size: many
CDR3 protein: CASARAGASYNEQFF
CDR3 DNA: TGTGCCAGCGCCAGAGCGGGAGCCTCCTACAATGAGCAGTTCTTC

J gene: TRBJ2-7
V gene: TRBV11-2
D gene: TRBD2
clone size: many
CDR3 protein: CASSLEGGSSYEQYF
CDR3 DNA: TGTGCCAGCAGCTTAGAGGGCGGGAGCTCCTACGAGCAGTACTTC

J gene: TRBJ1-1
V gene: TRBV5-6
D gene: -
clone size: many
CDR3 protein: CASSTLGIQRTEAFF
CDR3 DNA: TGTGCCAGCAGTACCCTGGGGATCCAAAGAACTGAAGCTTTCTTT

J gene: TRBJ2-1
V gene: TRBV24-1
D gene: TRBD2
clone size: medium-sized
CDR3 protein: CATRGTSGDVNEQFF
CDR3 DNA: TGTGCCACCAGGGGGACTAGCGGGGACGTAAATGAGCAGTTCTTC

J gene: TRBJ2-1
V gene: TRBV7-6
D gene: -
clone size: many
CDR3 protein: CASSLRASGPNNEQFF
CDR3 DNA: TGTGCCAGCAGCCTCCGAGCGAGCGGGCCGAACAATGAGCAGTTCTTC

J gene: TRBJ1-3
V gene: TRBV6-1
D gene: -
clone size: many
CDR3 protein: CARSSGTFVISGNTIYF
CDR3 DNA: TGTGCCCGCAGTTCCGGGACATTTGTCATCTCTGGAAACACCATATATTTT

J gene: TRBJ1-2
V gene: TRBV6-1
D gene: -
clone size: many
CDR3 protein: CASSEGMTDYGYTF
CDR3 DNA: TGTGCCAGCAGTGAAGGAATGACAGACTATGGCTACACCTTC

J gene: TRBJ2-7
V gene: TRBV12-3/TRBV12-4
D gene: -
clone size: -
CDR3 protein: CASSQVGNEQYF
CDR3 DNA: TGTGCCAGCAGCCAAGTGGGTAACGAGCAGTACTTC

J gene: TRBJ1-6
V gene: TRBV2
D gene: -
clone size: many
CDR3 protein: CASTGRSSYNSPLHF
CDR3 DNA: TGTGCCAGCACAGGGCGCTCCAGCTATAATTCACCCCTCCACTTT

J gene: TRBJ2-1
V gene: TRBV6-1
D gene: -
clone size: few
CDR3 protein: CASSEALGMIYNEQFF
CDR3 DNA: TGTGCCAGCAGTGAAGCGCTCGGGATGATATACAATGAGCAGTTCTTC

J gene: TRBJ2-3
V gene: TRBV3-1
D gene: -
clone size: many
CDR3 protein: CASSQDEGQEDTQYF
CDR3 DNA: TGTGCCAGCAGCCAAGATGAGGGTCAGGAAGATACGCAGTATTTT

J gene: TRBJ2-4
V gene: TRBV4-2
D gene: -
clone size: many
CDR3 protein: CASSHRGVKNIQYF
CDR3 DNA: TGTGCCAGCAGCCATCGCGGGGTCAAAAACATTCAGTACTTC

J gene: TRBJ2-7
V gene: TRBV6-4
D gene: -
clone size: many
CDR3 protein: CASSPGVGSSYEQYF
CDR3 DNA: TGTGCCAGCTCCCCGGGGGTTGGCAGCTCCTACGAGCAGTACTTC

J gene: TRBJ1-1
V gene: TRBV2
D gene: -
clone size: many
CDR3 protein: CASSEAVGRNTEAFF
CDR3 DNA: TGTGCCAGCAGTGAAGCGGTGGGTAGGAACACTGAAGCTTTCTTT

J gene: TRBJ2-2
V gene: TRBV6-2/TRBV6-3
D gene: -
clone size: few
CDR3 protein: CASQAPGDGRTGELFF
CDR3 DNA: TGTGCCAGCCAAGCCCCAGGGGACGGGCGGACCGGGGAGCTGTTTTTT

J gene: TRBJ2-7
V gene: TRBV18
D gene: TRBD1
clone size: -
CDR3 protein: CASSPGQGHYEQYF
CDR3 DNA: TGTGCCAGCTCACCGGGACAGGGGCACTACGAGCAGTACTTC

J gene: TRBJ1-6
V gene: TRBV12-3/TRBV12-4
D gene: -
clone size: medium-sized
CDR3 protein: CASREGQGSSPLHF
CDR3 DNA: TGTGCCAGCAGAGAGGGGCAGGGGAGTTCACCCCTCCACTTT

J gene: TRBJ1-2
V gene: TRBV7-8
D gene: -
clone size: many
CDR3 protein: CASSEYPANYGYTF
CDR3 DNA: TGTGCCAGCAGCGAATATCCAGCTAACTATGGCTACACCTTC

J gene: TRBJ2-5
V gene: TRBV6-2/TRBV6-3
D gene: TRBD2
clone size: few
CDR3 protein: CASSFNTGLACGPDTQYF
CDR3 DNA: TGTGCCAGCAGTTTTAATACGGGACTAGCGTGCGGACCAGATACCCAGTACTTC

J gene: TRBJ2-1
V gene: TRBV2
D gene: TRBD2
clone size: many
CDR3 protein: CASSPLAPGVAGENEQFF
CDR3 DNA: TGTGCCAGCAGTCCCCTGGCGCCGGGGGTAGCGGGAGAAAATGAGCAGTTCTTC

J gene: TRBJ1-2
V gene: TRBV6-1
D gene: -
clone size: few
CDR3 protein: CASSQIDRSNYGYTF
CDR3 DNA: TGTGCCAGCTCCCAAATCGACAGATCGAACTATGGCTACACCTTC

J gene: TRBJ2-7
V gene: TRBV7-3
D gene: TRBD2
clone size: many
CDR3 protein: CASSLNGRFEQYF
CDR3 DNA: TGTGCCAGCAGCTTAAACGGGAGGTTCGAGCAGTACTTC

J gene: TRBJ2-5
V gene: TRBV6-1
D gene: TRBD2
clone size: many
CDR3 protein: CASRVLGGLGTQYF
CDR3 DNA: TGTGCCAGCAGGGTCCTGGGGGGGTTGGGGACCCAGTACTTC

J gene: TRBJ2-1
V gene: TRBV9
D gene: TRBD2
clone size: many
CDR3 protein: CASGGREALDEQFF
CDR3 DNA: TGTGCCAGCGGGGGGCGGGAGGCCCTTGATGAGCAGTTCTTC

J gene: TRBJ2-7
V gene: TRBV30
D gene: TRBD1
clone size: medium-sized
CDR3 protein: CASRTGYYEQYF
CDR3 DNA: TGTGCCAGCCGGACAGGGTACTACGAGCAGTACTTC

J gene: TRBJ2-1
V gene: TRBV7-2
D gene: TRBD2
clone size: many
CDR3 protein: CASSSLAGAYNEQFF
CDR3 DNA: TGTGCCAGCAGCTCCCTAGCGGGAGCCTACAATGAGCAGTTCTTC

J gene: TRBJ2-3
V gene: TRBV10-1
D gene: -
clone size: many
CDR3 protein: CASSPGHLTDTQYF
CDR3 DNA: TGCGCCAGCAGCCCGGGACACCTCACAGATACGCAGTATTTT

J gene: TRBJ2-1
V gene: TRBV20-1
D gene: -
clone size: few
CDR3 protein: CSAIDPLAIYQNEQFF
CDR3 DNA: TGCAGTGCTATCGACCCTCTCGCAATCTACCAAAATGAGCAGTTCTTC

J gene: TRBJ2-7
V gene: TRBV6-5
D gene: TRBD1
clone size: many
CDR3 protein: CASSYSGTGTDEQYF
CDR3 DNA: TGTGCCAGCAGTTACTCGGGGACAGGGACGGACGAGCAGTACTTC

J gene: TRBJ1-4
V gene: TRBV19
D gene: -
clone size: many
CDR3 protein: CASSSLQGSVPTNEKLFF
CDR3 DNA: TGTGCCAGTTCTAGCCTACAGGGAAGTGTACCAACTAATGAAAAACTGTTTTTT

J gene: TRBJ2-5
V gene: TRBV10-3
D gene: TRBD1
clone size: many
CDR3 protein: CAISRQGAETQYF
CDR3 DNA: TGTGCCATCAGTAGACAGGGGGCAGAGACCCAGTACTTC

J gene: TRBJ2-3
V gene: TRBV5-1
D gene: -
clone size: many
CDR3 protein: CASSFRSGPKGTQYF
CDR3 DNA: TGCGCCAGCAGCTTTCGAAGCGGTCCCAAAGGTACGCAGTATTTT

J gene: TRBJ2-3
V gene: TRBV11-2
D gene: -
clone size: many
CDR3 protein: CASSPPEDTQYF
CDR3 DNA: TGTGCCAGCAGCCCGCCGGAGGATACGCAGTATTTT

J gene: TRBJ1-6
V gene: TRBV27
D gene: -
clone size: medium-sized
CDR3 protein: CASSLQEGSPLHF
CDR3 DNA: TGTGCCAGCAGTTTACAGGAGGGTTCACCCCTCCACTTT

J gene: TRBJ1-1
V gene: TRBV6-1
D gene: -
clone size: many
CDR3 protein: CASSNTEAFF
CDR3 DNA: TGTGCCAGCAGTAACACTGAAGCTTTCTTT

J gene: TRBJ2-5
V gene: TRBV11-1
D gene: -
clone size: many
CDR3 protein: CASSLGDNGETQYF
CDR3 DNA: TGTGCCAGCAGCTTAGGGGACAATGGGGAGACCCAGTACTTC

J gene: TRBJ2-3
V gene: TRBV7-9
D gene: TRBD1
clone size: many
CDR3 protein: CASSLGDRGIDTQYF
CDR3 DNA: TGTGCCAGCAGCCTGGGGGACAGGGGAATTGATACGCAGTATTTT

J gene: TRBJ1-2
V gene: TRBV6-1
D gene: -
clone size: -
CDR3 protein: CASTPKDYGYTF
CDR3 DNA: TGTGCCAGCACCCCCAAGGACTATGGCTACACCTTC

J gene: TRBJ2-7
V gene: TRBV19
D gene: TRBD1
clone size: many
CDR3 protein: CASSIADRGSYEQYF
CDR3 DNA: TGTGCCAGTAGTATCGCAGACAGGGGGTCCTACGAGCAGTACTTC

J gene: TRBJ2-7
V gene: TRBV6-2/TRBV6-3
D gene: -
clone size: medium-sized
CDR3 protein: CASRIRTTELYEQYF
CDR3 DNA: TGTGCCAGCAGAATTAGGACGACCGAACTCTACGAGCAGTACTTC

J gene: TRBJ2-7
V gene: TRBV6-1
D gene: TRBD2
clone size: medium-sized
CDR3 protein: CASNPPGRLYEQYF
CDR3 DNA: TGTGCCAGCAATCCCCCCGGGAGGCTCTACGAGCAGTACTTC

J gene: TRBJ2-2
V gene: TRBV6-2/TRBV6-3
D gene: TRBD1
clone size: few
CDR3 protein: CASSLVRRGLGTGELFF
CDR3 DNA: TGTGCCAGCAGCTTAGTCCGAAGGGGGCTGGGCACCGGGGAGCTGTTTTTT

J gene: TRBJ2-3
V gene: TRBV7-3
D gene: TRBD2
clone size: many
CDR3 protein: CASSFGLAGGADTQYF
CDR3 DNA: TGTGCCAGCAGCTTCGGACTAGCGGGAGGGGCAGATACGCAGTATTTT

J gene: TRBJ2-2
V gene: TRBV6-1
D gene: -
clone size: many
CDR3 protein: CASSPGGGSGELFF
CDR3 DNA: TGTGCCAGCAGTCCGGGCGGTGGGTCCGGGGAGCTGTTTTTT

J gene: TRBJ1-1
V gene: TRBV5-1
D gene: -
clone size: many
CDR3 protein: CASSLAAVNTEAFF
CDR3 DNA: TGCGCCAGCAGCTTGGCCGCGGTGAACACTGAAGCTTTCTTT

J gene: TRBJ2-1
V gene: TRBV11-2
D gene: TRBD2
clone size: many
CDR3 protein: CASSLVAGEKNEQFF
CDR3 DNA: TGTGCCAGCAGCTTGGTAGCGGGAGAAAAGAATGAGCAGTTCTTC

J gene: TRBJ1-2
V gene: TRBV6-1
D gene: -
clone size: few
CDR3 protein: CASLDSFYGYTF
CDR3 DNA: TGTGCCAGCCTGGACAGTTTCTATGGCTACACCTTC

J gene: TRBJ2-5
V gene: TRBV28
D gene: -
clone size: many
CDR3 protein: CASSPLTGGQETQYF
CDR3 DNA: TGTGCCAGCAGTCCCCTCACCGGCGGGCAAGAGACCCAGTACTTC

J gene: TRBJ2-2
V gene: TRBV5-4
D gene: -
clone size: -
CDR3 protein: CASEGLPNTGELFF
CDR3 DNA: TGTGCCAGCGAGGGACTCCCAAACACCGGGGAGCTGTTTTTT

J gene: TRBJ2-5
V gene: TRBV29-1
D gene: TRBD2
clone size: -
CDR3 protein: CSVVGSSGRVWGETQYF
CDR3 DNA: TGCAGCGTTGTTGGGTCTAGCGGGAGGGTGTGGGGAGAGACCCAGTACTTC

J gene: TRBJ2-7
V gene: TRBV28
D gene: -
clone size: few
CDR3 protein: CASSGDAYEQYF
CDR3 DNA: TGTGCCAGCAGTGGGGACGCCTACGAGCAGTACTTC